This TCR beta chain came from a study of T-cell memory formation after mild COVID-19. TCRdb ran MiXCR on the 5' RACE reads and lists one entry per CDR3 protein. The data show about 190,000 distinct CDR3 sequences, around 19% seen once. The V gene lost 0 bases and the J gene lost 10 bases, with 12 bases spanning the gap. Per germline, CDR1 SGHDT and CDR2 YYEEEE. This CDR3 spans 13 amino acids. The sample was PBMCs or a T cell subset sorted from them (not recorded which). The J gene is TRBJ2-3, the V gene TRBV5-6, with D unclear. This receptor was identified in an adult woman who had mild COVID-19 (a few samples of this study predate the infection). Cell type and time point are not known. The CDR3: CASSLGSVIAQYF. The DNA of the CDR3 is TGTGCCAGCAGCTTGGGCTCAGTGATTGCGCAGTATTTT.